This TCR beta chain emerged from a study of blood T cell repertoires in COVID-19. For the study at large: Samples representing acute and convalescent COVID-19 were sourced from the United States, Italy and Spain. Sources were T cells, B-cell-depleted T cells, or PBMCs; the material itself was cDNA or gDNA.

In the original processing: Using reference gene primer amplification, nucleated cell counts were estimated. Data came from immunoSEQ multiplex PCR; TCRdb stores just in-frame clones and leaves some out. V and J calls and clone size come straight from that table; D and trimming were deduced from the DNA. The table has roughly 34,000 clones, around 85% seen once; the top ten hold around 25%. CDR3 length: 14 amino acids. CDR1 is LNHDA, CDR2 SQIVND, per germline (reference sequence). V lost 3 bases, J lost 8 bases, and 16 bases lay in between. The J gene is TRBJ1-2, the V gene TRBV19; possibly TRBD1 for D (5 bases). The sequenced material came from peripheral blood. The receptor was derived from a woman of 80 years or more with active or convalescent COVID-19. The CDR3 nucleotides are TGTGCCAGTAGTATTGGAGGGAGGGGAGAAGGCTACACCTTC. It encodes CASSIGGRGEGYTF.